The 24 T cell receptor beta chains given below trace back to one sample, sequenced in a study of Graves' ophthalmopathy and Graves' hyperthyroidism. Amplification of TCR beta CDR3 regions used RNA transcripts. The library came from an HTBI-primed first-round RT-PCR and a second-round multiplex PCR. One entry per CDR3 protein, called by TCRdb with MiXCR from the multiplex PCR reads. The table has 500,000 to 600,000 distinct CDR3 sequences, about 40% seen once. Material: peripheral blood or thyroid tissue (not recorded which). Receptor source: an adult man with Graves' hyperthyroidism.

CDR3 region: CASGLVRVSQADIDQSYEQYF. CDR3 nucleotide sequence: TGTGCTAGTGGTTTGGTACGGGTATCCCAAGCGGACATAGACCAGTCCTACGAGCAGTACTTC. The chain links TRBV12-5 to TRBJ2-7, with D possibly called TRBD1 or TRBD2 (5 bases each). Trimming shortened V by 0 bases and J by 1 base, and 28 bases separated the two germline ends. Germline V CDR1 and CDR2: LGHNT, FRNRAP. The CDR3 covers 21 residues. Full variable domain (outside the CDR3, taken from reference TRBV12-5 and TRBJ2-7): DARVTQTPRHKVTEMGQEVTMRCQPILGHNTVFWYRQTMMQGLELLAYFRNRAPLDDSGMPKDRFSAEMPDATLATLKIQPSEPRDSAVYFCASGLVRVSQADIDQSYEQYFGPGTRLTVT.

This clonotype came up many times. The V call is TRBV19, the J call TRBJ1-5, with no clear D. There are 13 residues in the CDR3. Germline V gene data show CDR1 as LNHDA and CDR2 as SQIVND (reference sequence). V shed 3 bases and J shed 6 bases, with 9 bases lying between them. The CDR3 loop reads CASSMTLGQPQHF. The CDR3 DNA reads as TGTGCCAGTAGTATGACCCTGGGTCAGCCCCAGCATTTT.

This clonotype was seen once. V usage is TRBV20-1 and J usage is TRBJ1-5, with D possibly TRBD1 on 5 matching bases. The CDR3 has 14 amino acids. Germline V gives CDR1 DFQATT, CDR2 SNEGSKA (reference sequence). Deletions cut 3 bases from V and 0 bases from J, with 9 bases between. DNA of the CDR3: TGCAGTGCTAGCGTTGGACATAGCAATCAGCCCCAGCATTTT. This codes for CSASVGHSNQPQHF.

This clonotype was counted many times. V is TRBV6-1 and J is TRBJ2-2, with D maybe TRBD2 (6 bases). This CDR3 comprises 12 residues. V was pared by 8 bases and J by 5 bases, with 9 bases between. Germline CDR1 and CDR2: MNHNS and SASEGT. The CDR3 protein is CASFRGTGELFF. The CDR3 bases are TGTGCCAGCTTTCGGGGGACCGGGGAGCTGTTTTTT.

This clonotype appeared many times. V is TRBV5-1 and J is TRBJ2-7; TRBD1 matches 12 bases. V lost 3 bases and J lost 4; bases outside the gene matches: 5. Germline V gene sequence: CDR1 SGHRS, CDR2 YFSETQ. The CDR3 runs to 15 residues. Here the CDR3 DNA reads TGCGCCAGCAGCTCAGGGACAGGGGGCCTTTACGAGCAGTACTTC. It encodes CASSSGTGGLYEQYF.

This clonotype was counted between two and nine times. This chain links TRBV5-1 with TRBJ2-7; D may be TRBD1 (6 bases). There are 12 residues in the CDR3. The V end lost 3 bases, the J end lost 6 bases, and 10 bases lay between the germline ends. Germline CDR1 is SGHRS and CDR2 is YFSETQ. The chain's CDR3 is CASSYTGTEQYF. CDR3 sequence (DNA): TGCGCCAGCAGCTACACAGGGACCGAGCAGTACTTC.

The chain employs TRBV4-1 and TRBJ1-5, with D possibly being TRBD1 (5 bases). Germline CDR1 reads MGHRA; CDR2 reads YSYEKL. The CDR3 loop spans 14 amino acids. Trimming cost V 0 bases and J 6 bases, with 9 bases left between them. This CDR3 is CASSQDGAAQPQHF. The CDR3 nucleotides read TGCGCCAGCAGCCAAGATGGGGCAGCTCAGCCCCAGCATTTT.

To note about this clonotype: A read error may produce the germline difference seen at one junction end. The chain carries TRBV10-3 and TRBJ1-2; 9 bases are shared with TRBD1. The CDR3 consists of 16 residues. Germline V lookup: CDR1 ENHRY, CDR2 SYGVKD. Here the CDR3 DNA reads TGTGCCAGCAGTTTAAGGTTGGGACAGGGTCTAAATGGCTACACCTTC. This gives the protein CASSLRLGQGLNGYTF.

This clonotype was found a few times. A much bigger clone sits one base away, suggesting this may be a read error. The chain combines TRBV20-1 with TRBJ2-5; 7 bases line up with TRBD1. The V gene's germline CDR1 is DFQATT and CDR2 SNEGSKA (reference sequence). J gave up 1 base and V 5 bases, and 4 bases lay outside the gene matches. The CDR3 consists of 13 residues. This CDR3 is CSAADRVQETQYF. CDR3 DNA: TGCAGTGCTGCTGACAGGGTCCAAGAGACCCAGTACTTC.

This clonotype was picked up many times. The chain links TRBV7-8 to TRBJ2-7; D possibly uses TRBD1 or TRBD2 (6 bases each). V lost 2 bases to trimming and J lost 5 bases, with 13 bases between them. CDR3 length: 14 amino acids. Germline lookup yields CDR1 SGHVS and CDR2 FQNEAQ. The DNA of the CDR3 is TGTGCCAGCAGCTTACTAGCGAGGGGGGACGAGCAGTACTTC. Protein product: CASSLLARGDEQYF.

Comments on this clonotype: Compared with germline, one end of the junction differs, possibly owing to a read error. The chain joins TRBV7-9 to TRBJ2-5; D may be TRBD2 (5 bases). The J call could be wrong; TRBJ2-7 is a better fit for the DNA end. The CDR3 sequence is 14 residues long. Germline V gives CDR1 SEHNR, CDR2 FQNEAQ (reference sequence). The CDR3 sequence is CAGSLSDYTYEQYF. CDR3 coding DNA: TGTGCCGGCAGCTTAAGCGACTACACCTACGAGCAGTACTTC.

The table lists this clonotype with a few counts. Written as DNA, the CDR3 is TGTGCCAGCAGCCCGGGACTAACTAGCACAGATACGCAGTATTTT. It specifies CASSPGLTSTDTQYF. This chain uses TRBV7-9 with TRBJ2-3; TRBD2 matches at 7 bases. The V gene end was trimmed by 5 bases and the J gene end by 0 bases; junction bases not matched to a gene: 5. The CDR3 consists of 15 residues. Germline loops: CDR1 SEHNR, CDR2 FQNEAQ (reference sequence).

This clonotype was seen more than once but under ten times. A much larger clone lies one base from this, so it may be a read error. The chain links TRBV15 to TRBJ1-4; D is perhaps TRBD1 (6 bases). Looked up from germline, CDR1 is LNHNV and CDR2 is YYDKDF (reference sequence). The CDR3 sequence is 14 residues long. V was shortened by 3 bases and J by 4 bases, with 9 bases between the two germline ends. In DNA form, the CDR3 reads TGTGCCACCAGCAGGACAGGCCTTAATGAAAAACTGTTTTTT. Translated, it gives CATSRTGLNEKLFF. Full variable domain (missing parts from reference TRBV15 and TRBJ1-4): DAMVIQNPRYQVTQFGKPVTLSCSQTLNHNVMYWYQQKSSQAPKLLFHYYDKDFNNEADTPDNFQSRRPNTSFCFLDIRSPGLGDTAMYLCATSRTGLNEKLFFGSGTQLSVL.

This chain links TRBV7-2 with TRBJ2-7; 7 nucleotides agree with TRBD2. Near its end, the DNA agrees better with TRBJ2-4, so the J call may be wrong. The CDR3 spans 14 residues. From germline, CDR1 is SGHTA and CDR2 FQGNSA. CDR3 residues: CASSLSGGGNIQYF. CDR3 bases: TGTGCCAGCAGCTTATCCGGCGGGGGAAACATTCAGTACTTC.

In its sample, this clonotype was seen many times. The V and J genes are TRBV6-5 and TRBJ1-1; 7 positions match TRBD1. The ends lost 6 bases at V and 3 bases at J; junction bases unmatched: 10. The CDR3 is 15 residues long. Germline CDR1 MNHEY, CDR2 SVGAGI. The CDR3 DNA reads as TGTGCCAGCAGGTACGAGGGGGCCATTGACACTGAAGCTTTCTTT. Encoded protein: CASRYEGAIDTEAFF.

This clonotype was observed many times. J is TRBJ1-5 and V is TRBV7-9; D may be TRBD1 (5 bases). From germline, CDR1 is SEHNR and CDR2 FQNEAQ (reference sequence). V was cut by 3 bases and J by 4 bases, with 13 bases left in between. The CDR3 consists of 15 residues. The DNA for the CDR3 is TGTGCCAGCAGCTTGGACGGGACCGTTAATCAGCCCCAGCATTTT. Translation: CASSLDGTVNQPQHF.

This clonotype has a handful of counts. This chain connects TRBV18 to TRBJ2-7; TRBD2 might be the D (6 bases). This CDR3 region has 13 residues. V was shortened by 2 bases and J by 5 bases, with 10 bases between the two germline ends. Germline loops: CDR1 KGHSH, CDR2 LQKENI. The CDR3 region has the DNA TGTGCCAGCTCACCATTATCGGGGGACGAGCAGTACTTC. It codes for CASSPLSGDEQYF.

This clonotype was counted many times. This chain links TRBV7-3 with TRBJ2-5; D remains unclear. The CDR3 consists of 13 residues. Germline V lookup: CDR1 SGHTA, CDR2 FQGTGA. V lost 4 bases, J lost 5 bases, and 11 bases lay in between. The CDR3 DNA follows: TGTGCCAGCAGCTCCTATGAGGATGAGACCCAGTACTTC. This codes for CASSSYEDETQYF. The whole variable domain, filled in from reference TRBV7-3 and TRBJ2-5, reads GAGVSQTPSNKVTEKGKYVELRCDPISGHTALYWYRQSLGQGPEFLIYFQGTGAADDSGLPNDRFFAVRPEGSVSTLKIQRTERGDSAVYLCASSSYEDETQYFGPGTRLLVL.

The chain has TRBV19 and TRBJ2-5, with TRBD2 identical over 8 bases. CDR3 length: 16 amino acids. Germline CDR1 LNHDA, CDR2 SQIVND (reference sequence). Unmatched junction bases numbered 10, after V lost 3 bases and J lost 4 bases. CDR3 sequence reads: CASSIRTSTSSETQYF. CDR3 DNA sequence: TGTGCCAGTAGTATCCGGACTAGCACATCATCAGAGACCCAGTACTTC.

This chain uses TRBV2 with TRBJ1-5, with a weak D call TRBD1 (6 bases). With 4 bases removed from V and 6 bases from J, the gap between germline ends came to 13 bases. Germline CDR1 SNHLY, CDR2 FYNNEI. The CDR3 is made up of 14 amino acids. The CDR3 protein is CASSAGAPGQPQHF. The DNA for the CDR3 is TGTGCCAGCAGTGCAGGGGCGCCGGGTCAGCCCCAGCATTTT.

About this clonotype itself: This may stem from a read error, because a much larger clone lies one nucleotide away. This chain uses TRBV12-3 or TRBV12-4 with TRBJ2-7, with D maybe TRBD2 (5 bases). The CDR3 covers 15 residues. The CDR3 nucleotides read TGTGCCGGCAGTTTAGGAGGTGGTAGGCGATACGAGCAGTACTTC. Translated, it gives CAGSLGGGRRYEQYF.

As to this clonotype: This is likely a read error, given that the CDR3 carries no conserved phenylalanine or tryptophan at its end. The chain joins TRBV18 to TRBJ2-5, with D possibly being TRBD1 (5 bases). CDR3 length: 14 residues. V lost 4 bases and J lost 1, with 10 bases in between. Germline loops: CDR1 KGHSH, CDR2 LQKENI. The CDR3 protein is CASSLRTLQETQYL. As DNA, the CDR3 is TGTGCCAGCTCACTTAGGACACTCCAAGAGACCCAGTACCTC.

CDR3 region: CAIGTGGGTSNQPQHF. The CDR3, as DNA: TGTGCCATTGGGACAGGGGGAGGGACCAGCAATCAGCCCCAGCATTTT. V usage is TRBV10-3 and J usage is TRBJ1-5, with 11 bases identical to TRBD1. V lost 9 bases and J lost 1; bases outside the gene matches: 8. CDR1 ENHRY and CDR2 SYGVKD come from the germline V gene. This CDR3 contains 16 residues.

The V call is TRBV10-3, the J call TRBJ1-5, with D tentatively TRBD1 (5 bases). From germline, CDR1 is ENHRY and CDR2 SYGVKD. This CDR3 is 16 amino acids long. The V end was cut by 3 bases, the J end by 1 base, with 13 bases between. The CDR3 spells CAISEAGQVSNQPQHF. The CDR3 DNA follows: TGTGCCATCAGTGAAGCCGGACAAGTAAGCAATCAGCCCCAGCATTTT.